Below are 29 T cell receptor beta chains sequenced from a single sample in a study of T cells in Graves' hyperthyroidism and ophthalmopathy. The investigators amplified TCR beta CDR3 regions from RNA transcripts. HTBI primers drove first-round RT-PCR of the TCR CDR3. TCRdb independently ran MiXCR on the multiplex PCR reads; one entry per CDR3 protein. The table has approximately 620,000 distinct CDR3 sequences, more than 11% seen once. The material sequenced was blood. The receptors were sampled from a woman aged 25 to 39 with Graves' hyperthyroidism that later progressed to Graves' ophthalmopathy.

This clonotype was counted many times. The chain has TRBV20-1 and TRBJ2-3; 10 positions match TRBD1. The CDR3 has 15 residues. Germline CDR1 is DFQATT and CDR2 is SNEGSKA (reference sequence). Trimming cost V 1 base and J 5 bases; bases outside gene matches: 6. CDR3 residues: CSARVAGQGVDTQYF. CDR3 in DNA: TGCAGTGCTAGAGTGGCCGGACAGGGGGTAGATACGCAGTATTTT.

The V call is TRBV20-1, the J call TRBJ2-5; 9 bases fit TRBD2. V dropped 3 bases and J dropped 5; count of bases not matched to a gene: 13. The germline V gene encodes CDR1 DFQATT and CDR2 SNEGSKA (reference sequence). The CDR3 has 16 amino acids. CDR3 DNA sequence: TGCAGTGCTAGCTCAGTAGCGGGAGCGGTCTGGGAGACCCAGTACTTC. It is translated as CSASSVAGAVWETQYF.

V gene TRBV6-1 combines with J gene TRBJ2-2, with 10 bases aligning to TRBD2. J lost 2 bases, V lost 6 bases, and 6 bases had no gene match. The CDR3 totals 16 residues. Germline V gene data show CDR1 as MNHNS and CDR2 as SASEGT. The CDR3 DNA follows: TGTGCCAGCAGCCTCGGGACTAGCGCAAACACCGGGGAGCTGTTTTTT. Translating gives CASSLGTSANTGELFF.

This clonotype was recorded at least ten times. This rearrangement joins TRBV19 to TRBJ1-1; the D is unclear. The CDR3 length is 15 residues. Germline CDR1 and CDR2: LNHDA and SQIVND (reference sequence). The ends were cut back, 4 bases at V and 1 base at J, with 13 bases in the middle. In DNA, the CDR3 is TGTGCCAGTAGTAGGTCGGCCGGCGGGAACACTGAAGCTTTCTTT. This sequence encodes CASSRSAGGNTEAFF.

This clonotype was seen many times. The gene calls are TRBV12-3 or TRBV12-4 and TRBJ2-1; D remains ambiguous. CDR3 length equals 17 residues. V lost 5 bases to trimming and J lost 6 bases, with 23 bases between them. In nucleotides, the CDR3 is TGTGCCAGCAGTCCTCTTCCTGACCGGCTCTACGGCAATGAGCAGTTCTTC. Encoded protein: CASSPLPDRLYGNEQFF.

A few counts support this clonotype. The chain links TRBV5-1 to TRBJ2-2, with 11 bases lining up with TRBD2. The junction had 0 bases not matched to a gene; V was cut back by 2 bases and J by 3 bases. The CDR3 runs 15 residues. Germline V gene data show CDR1 as SGHRS and CDR2 as YFSETQ. The CDR3 nucleotides are TGCGCCAGCAGCTTTAGCGGGAGGGACACCGGGGAGCTGTTTTTT. This gives the protein CASSFSGRDTGELFF. Combining the CDR3 with reference TRBV5-1 and TRBJ2-2 gives the whole variable domain KAGVTQTPRYLIKTRGQQVTLSCSPISGHRSVSWYQQTPGQGLQFLFEYFSETQRNKGNFPGRFSGRQFSNSRSEMNVSTLELGDSALYLCASSFSGRDTGELFFGEGSRLTVL.

The rearrangement links TRBV6-1 to TRBJ2-1; D possibly corresponds to TRBD1 (5 bases). Trimming removed 5 bases from V and 10 bases from J, with 12 bases in between. The CDR3 has 12 residues. The germline CDR1 and CDR2 sequences are MNHNS and SASEGT. The CDR3 spells CASSPLGQEQFF. The CDR3 coding sequence is TGTGCCAGCAGTCCCCTCGGACAAGAGCAGTTCTTC.

This clonotype has a count of ten or more. The V gene is TRBV12-3 or TRBV12-4, the J gene TRBJ2-7; 7 nucleotides agree with TRBD2. The CDR3 has 14 amino acids. The V gene end was trimmed by 7 bases and the J gene end by 0 bases; junction bases not matched to a gene: 6. This CDR3 is CASNPSGSSYEQYF. CDR3 sequence (DNA): TGTGCCAGCAATCCTAGCGGTAGCTCCTACGAGCAGTACTTC.

On this clonotype: Since a much larger clone is just one base distant, this may be a read error. The chain has TRBV12-3 or TRBV12-4 and TRBJ1-2; D might be TRBD1 (6 bases). Trimming took 7 bases from V and 7 from J, leaving 16 bases between them. The CDR3 spans 13 residues. The CDR3 DNA reads TGTGCCAGCACCCGCGGGGGGCCCTGTGGCTACACCTTC. Protein sequence: CASTRGGPCGYTF.

The chain has TRBV28 and TRBJ1-2, with a weak D call TRBD1 (6 bases). The germline V gene encodes CDR1 MDHEN and CDR2 SYDVKM. V was clipped by 6 bases and J by 5 bases, with 25 bases between them. The CDR3 consists of 17 residues. The CDR3 DNA reads TGTGCCAGCAGAACTACAGCGGGCAGGGGAGGTCCTTATGGCTACACCTTC. The encoded protein is CASRTTAGRGGPYGYTF.

This clonotype was recorded at least ten times. The chain combines TRBV7-2 with TRBJ2-3; D remains ambiguous. There are 14 residues in the CDR3. Trimming removed 5 bases from V and 6 bases from J, with 15 bases in between. The germline V gene encodes CDR1 SGHTA and CDR2 FQGNSA. CDR3: CASSPQSVPDTQYF. The CDR3 DNA reads as TGTGCCAGCAGCCCACAGTCCGTACCCGATACGCAGTATTTT.

Ten or more counts support this clonotype. The chain has TRBV28 and TRBJ2-5, with TRBD1 matching over 10 bases. V shed 7 bases and J 2 bases; nucleotides not matched to a gene: 4. This CDR3 spans 14 amino acids. The germline gives CDR1 MDHEN, CDR2 SYDVKM. The CDR3 DNA follows: TGTGCCAGCATTGGGGACAGGGGACAAGAGACCCAGTACTTC. Translation gives CASIGDRGQETQYF.

The sample holds many counts of this clonotype. The genes are TRBV18 and TRBJ2-7; possibly TRBD2 for D (5 bases). Germline CDR1 reads KGHSH; CDR2 reads LQKENI. The V and J ends lost 6 bases and 6 bases respectively, with 15 bases between them. CDR3 length equals 13 residues. CDR3 sequence reads: CASSPTSTGEQYF. The DNA for the CDR3 is TGTGCCAGCTCGCCAACTAGTACTGGCGAGCAGTACTTC. The full variable domain, in which reference TRBV18 and TRBJ2-7 provide the parts outside the CDR3, is NAGVMQNPRHLVRRRGQEARLRCSPMKGHSHVYWYRQLPEEGLKFMVYLQKENIIDESGMPKERFSAEFPKEGPSILRIQQVVRGDSAAYFCASSPTSTGEQYFGPGTRLTVT.

This clonotype was counted many times. V gene TRBV19 combines with J gene TRBJ2-7; 8 nucleotides agree with TRBD1. The CDR3 contains 14 residues. The ends lost 5 bases at V and 3 bases at J; junction bases unmatched: 6. Germline loops: CDR1 LNHDA, CDR2 SQIVND (reference sequence). CDR3 protein: CASSGAGGGYEQYF. DNA for the CDR3: TGTGCCAGTAGTGGGGCAGGGGGCGGCTACGAGCAGTACTTC.

This clonotype came up many times. The genes are TRBV20-1 and TRBJ1-6; 10 positions agree with TRBD1. The CDR3 is made up of 15 amino acids. V gave up 5 bases and J gave up 5 bases; unmatched junction bases: 6. The germline gives CDR1 DFQATT, CDR2 SNEGSKA (reference sequence). CDR3 coding DNA: TGCAGTGCTGGAGGGGGGACAGGGGATAATTCACCCCTCCACTTT. Protein: CSAGGGTGDNSPLHF.

This clonotype was detected ten times or more. V is TRBV12-3 or TRBV12-4 and J is TRBJ1-1; 10 bases agree with TRBD1. The CDR3 loop spans 16 amino acids. V gave up 1 base and J gave up 5 bases; unmatched junction bases: 7. The CDR3 sequence: CASSLGDRGGKTEAFF. The CDR3 coding sequence is TGTGCCAGCAGTTTAGGGGACAGGGGTGGTAAAACTGAAGCTTTCTTT.

The rearrangement uses TRBV20-1 and TRBJ2-4; D possibly corresponds to TRBD1 (5 bases). This CDR3 has 13 residues. V lost 5 bases and J 0 bases, leaving 8 bases between the germline ends. Germline values: CDR1 DFQATT, CDR2 SNEGSKA (reference sequence). The DNA of the CDR3 is TGCAGTGCTCCAGGGTTAGCCAAAAACATTCAGTACTTC. It translates to CSAPGLAKNIQYF.

This clonotype was recorded many times. The rearrangement uses TRBV7-2 and TRBJ2-6; tentatively, D is TRBD1 or TRBD2 (5 bases each). The germline V gene has CDR1 SGHTA and CDR2 FQGNSA. Trimming shortened V by 4 bases and J by 0 bases, and 10 bases separated the two germline ends. The CDR3 is 16 amino acids. CDR3 nucleotides: TGTGCCAGCAGCTCTCGAGGGGACTCTGGGGCCAACGTCCTGACTTTC. It encodes CASSSRGDSGANVLTF.

The gene calls are TRBV19 and TRBJ2-2; D is ambiguous. There are 14 residues in the CDR3. Trimming removed 3 bases from V and 2 bases from J, with 7 bases in between. From germline, CDR1 is LNHDA and CDR2 SQIVND (reference sequence). The CDR3: CASSIALNTGELFF. Written as DNA, the CDR3 is TGTGCCAGTAGTATCGCCCTTAACACCGGGGAGCTGTTTTTT.

There are a few counts of this clonotype. V gene TRBV19 combines with J gene TRBJ1-3, with a possible D match to TRBD1 (6 bases). CDR3 length: 16 amino acids. Trimming pared 4 bases from V and 4 bases from J, leaving 17 bases between. CDR1 is LNHDA, CDR2 SQIVND, per germline (reference sequence). The CDR3 sequence is CASSTAGESTGNTIYF. CDR3 in DNA: TGTGCCAGTAGTACCGCAGGGGAAAGTACGGGAAACACCATATATTTT.

This clonotype was found a few times. The rearrangement links TRBV5-1 to TRBJ2-7; perhaps TRBD1 as D (5 bases). Trimming left V 1 base short and J 5 bases short, with 13 bases between. The CDR3 sequence is 14 residues long. Germline CDR1 and CDR2: SGHRS and YFSETQ. CDR3 in amino acids: CASSLQDRTDEQYF. The CDR3 DNA reads as TGCGCCAGCAGCTTGCAAGACAGAACGGACGAGCAGTACTTC.

This clonotype was counted ten times or more. The chain recombines TRBV5-6 with TRBJ2-1, with D unclear. The CDR3 consists of 15 residues. Deletions cut 1 base from V and 2 bases from J, with 10 bases between. Per germline, CDR1 SGHDT and CDR2 YYEEEE. As DNA, the CDR3 is TGTGCCAGCAGCTTGTCCGGCGGACCCTACAATGAGCAGTTCTTC. As protein: CASSLSGGPYNEQFF.

The genes are TRBV5-4 and TRBJ1-6; D may be TRBD1 (5 bases). The V end was cut by 0 bases, the J end by 7 bases, with 11 bases between. Looked up from germline, CDR1 is SGHNT and CDR2 is YYREEE (reference sequence). CDR3 length: 15 residues. CDR3 in DNA: TGTGCCAGCAGCTTGGCCGGCAGGGTAAATTCACCCCTCCACTTT. Residues: CASSLAGRVNSPLHF.

At least ten counts were recorded for this clonotype. J is TRBJ2-7 and V is TRBV6-5; 8 nucleotides line up with TRBD1. From germline, CDR1 is MNHEY and CDR2 SVGAGI. The J segment lost 4 bases and the V segment lost 8 bases, leaving 13 bases of the junction unmatched. The CDR3 is made up of 15 amino acids. CDR3 sequence: CASSVTRQGAYEQYF. In DNA form, the CDR3 reads TGTGCCAGCTCAGTTACTCGTCAGGGGGCTTACGAGCAGTACTTC.

The V and J genes are TRBV9 and TRBJ2-1; 8 bases are a match to TRBD2. Germline CDR1 SGDLS, CDR2 YYNGEE. V lost 0 bases and J lost 6; bases outside the gene matches: 8. This CDR3 comprises 16 residues. The CDR3 spells CASSVATVGTSNEQFF. The CDR3 nucleotides read TGTGCCAGCAGCGTAGCTACGGTGGGGACTAGCAATGAGCAGTTCTTC. Full variable domain (rest looked up from reference TRBV9 and TRBJ2-1): DSGVTQTPKHLITATGQRVTLRCSPRSGDLSVYWYQQSLDQGLQFLIQYYNGEERAKGNILERFSAQQFPDLHSELNLSSLELGDSALYFCASSVATVGTSNEQFFGPGTRLTVL.

As regards this clonotype: A much larger clonotype is one base distant, so this may be a read error. V gene TRBV7-3 combines with J gene TRBJ1-3; D unclear. The V gene lost 5 bases and the J gene lost 1 base, with 9 bases spanning the gap. Germline V gene sequence: CDR1 SGHTA, CDR2 FQGTGA. The CDR3 consists of 14 residues. CDR3 sequence reads: CASSRSGSGNTIYF. The CDR3 DNA follows: TGTGCCAGCAGCCGGAGTGGTTCTGGAAACACCATATATTTT. Filled out from reference TRBV7-3 and TRBJ1-3, the complete variable domain reads GAGVSQTPSNKVTEKGKYVELRCDPISGHTALYWYRQSLGQGPEFLIYFQGTGAADDSGLPNDRFFAVRPEGSVSTLKIQRTERGDSAVYLCASSRSGSGNTIYFGEGSWLTVV.

This clonotype was counted ten times or more. The chain recombines TRBV30 with TRBJ2-7, with a tentative D call TRBD1 (5 bases). Trimming removed 5 bases at V and 0 bases at J, with 11 bases between. The CDR3 consists of 13 residues. Germline V gene lookup returns CDR1 GTSNPN and CDR2 SVGIG (reference sequence). CDR3 nucleotide sequence: TGTGCCTGGGGACACTTTTACTCCTACGAGCAGTACTTC. Amino acid sequence: CAWGHFYSYEQYF.

This clonotype came up a few times. The chain is built from TRBV13 and TRBJ2-7; D not certain. The CDR3 extends over 12 amino acids. Looked up from germline, CDR1 is PRHDT and CDR2 is FYEKMQ (reference sequence). V dropped 3 bases and J dropped 2 bases, with 5 bases sitting between them. CDR3 sequence reads: CASSFHTYEQYF. CDR3 nucleotide sequence: TGTGCCAGCAGCTTCCACACCTACGAGCAGTACTTC. Together with reference TRBV13 and TRBJ2-7, the CDR3 gives the full variable domain: AAGVIQSPRHLIKEKRETATLKCYPIPRHDTVYWYQQGPGQDPQFLISFYEKMQSDKGSIPDRFSAQQFSDYHSELNMSSLELGDSALYFCASSFHTYEQYFGPGTRLTVT.

This clonotype occurred many times. V gene TRBV27 combines with J gene TRBJ1-2; 7 bases fit TRBD1. V lost 4 bases, J lost 2 bases, and 13 bases stayed unmatched. CDR3 length equals 17 residues. Germline V gene data show CDR1 as MNHEY and CDR2 as SMNVEV (reference sequence). CDR3 region: CASSSLLRTGLNYGYTF. CDR3 sequence (DNA): TGTGCCAGCAGTTCCCTTCTAAGGACAGGTTTAAACTATGGCTACACCTTC.